This is a list of T cell receptor beta chains from one sample in a study of control samples from healthy donors and cancer patients. Libraries were prepared by immunoSEQ multiplex PCR; TCRdb keeps only in-frame clonotypes and omits some of them. The table shows a few hundred thousand clones, with 90% occurring only once. The sequencing sample was made of PBMCs. These receptors were obtained from a man aged 40-49 years with head and neck cancer. Each CDR3 is given with its conserved first and last residue. A D gene is named only where the DNA matches it firmly. For some rows the clone size is stated as once, few or many, or as a class when expanded; others skip it.

clone size: .
D gene: TRBD1
V gene: TRBV28
J gene: TRBJ1-2
CDR3 DNA: TGTGCCAGCAGTCCATTACAGGGGGCAAAGGGCTACACCTTC
CDR3 protein: CASSPLQGAKGYTF

clone size: .
D gene: TRBD1
V gene: TRBV6-1
J gene: TRBJ2-2
CDR3 DNA: TGTGCCAGCAGTGAGCAGGGGGCGATCACCGGGGAGCTGTTTTTT
CDR3 protein: CASSEQGAITGELFF

clone size: .
D gene: TRBD1
V gene: TRBV9
J gene: TRBJ2-2
CDR3 DNA: TGTGCCAGCAGCGTAGAGGCAGGGGGCGACGCCGGGGAGCTGTTTTTT
CDR3 protein: CASSVEAGGDAGELFF

clone size: .
D gene: .
V gene: TRBV18
J gene: TRBJ2-1
CDR3 DNA: TGTGCCAGCTCACCACTGGACAATGAGCAGTTCTTC
CDR3 protein: CASSPLDNEQFF

clone size: .
D gene: TRBD2
V gene: TRBV7-7
J gene: TRBJ2-2
CDR3 DNA: TGTGCTAGCAGCCCGGGGACTAGGAGGGGGGAGCTGTTTTTT
CDR3 protein: CASSPGTRRGELFF

clone size: .
D gene: .
V gene: TRBV28
J gene: TRBJ2-7
CDR3 DNA: TGTGCCAGCACCCTTCATGGGTCCTACGAGCAGTACTTC
CDR3 protein: CASTLHGSYEQYF

clone size: .
D gene: TRBD1
V gene: TRBV9
J gene: TRBJ1-3
CDR3 DNA: TGTGCCAGCAGCGCACGGGGGGACAGGTCTGGAAACACCATATATTTT
CDR3 protein: CASSARGDRSGNTIYF

clone size: .
D gene: TRBD1
V gene: TRBV27
J gene: TRBJ2-2
CDR3 DNA: TGTGCCAGCAGTTTATCGGCCCGGACAGGGGATATGGGGAACACCGGGGAGCTGTTTTTT
CDR3 protein: CASSLSARTGDMGNTGELFF

clone size: .
D gene: .
V gene: TRBV28
J gene: TRBJ1-3
CDR3 DNA: TGTGCCAGCAGCCTACCATACATCTCTGGAAACACCATATATTTT
CDR3 protein: CASSLPYISGNTIYF

clone size: few
D gene: .
V gene: TRBV7-9
J gene: TRBJ2-7
CDR3 DNA: TGTGCCAGCAGCCCTGGAACCTACGAGCAGTACTTC
CDR3 protein: CASSPGTYEQYF

clone size: .
D gene: .
V gene: TRBV6-4
J gene: TRBJ1-6
CDR3 DNA: TGTGCCAGCAGGGAACAGGGAAGTGATAATTCACCCCTCCACTTT
CDR3 protein: CASREQGSDNSPLHF

clone size: .
D gene: .
V gene: TRBV5-1
J gene: TRBJ1-4
CDR3 DNA: TGCGCCAGCAGCTTTGGCTTACGACAGTCAACTAATGAAAAACTGTTTTTT
CDR3 protein: CASSFGLRQSTNEKLFF

clone size: .
D gene: .
V gene: TRBV18
J gene: TRBJ2-1
CDR3 DNA: TGTGCCAGCTCACCAACAGCCTACAATGAGCAGTTCTTC
CDR3 protein: CASSPTAYNEQFF

clone size: .
D gene: .
V gene: TRBV24-1
J gene: TRBJ2-1
CDR3 DNA: TGTGCCACCAGTGTCATCGGTGGGGTAGGTCAAAATGAGCAGTTCTTC
CDR3 protein: CATSVIGGVGQNEQFF

clone size: .
D gene: TRBD1
V gene: TRBV4-2
J gene: TRBJ1-1
CDR3 DNA: TGTGCCAGCAGCCAACTACAGGGGGCCACTGAAGCTTTCTTT
CDR3 protein: CASSQLQGATEAFF

clone size: once
D gene: .
V gene: TRBV6-5
J gene: TRBJ1-1
CDR3 DNA: TGTGCCAGCAGTTACTCGAGGCAGGGGAACACTGAAGCTTTCTTT
CDR3 protein: CASSYSRQGNTEAFF

clone size: .
D gene: .
V gene: TRBV3-1/TRBV3-2
J gene: TRBJ1-5
CDR3 DNA: TGTGCCAGCAGCCCTGCGGGGATGAATCAGCCCCAGCATTTT
CDR3 protein: CASSPAGMNQPQHF

clone size: .
D gene: .
V gene: TRBV19
J gene: TRBJ2-7
CDR3 DNA: TGTGCCAGTAGTATAGATCTGGGTCCCCCCTACGAGCAGTACTTC
CDR3 protein: CASSIDLGPPYEQYF

clone size: .
D gene: .
V gene: TRBV28
J gene: TRBJ1-1
CDR3 DNA: TGTGCCAGCAGTTTAAGCACAGCTAGGACTGAAGCTTTCTTT
CDR3 protein: CASSLSTARTEAFF

clone size: .
D gene: .
V gene: TRBV5-1
J gene: TRBJ1-1
CDR3 DNA: TGCGCCAGCAGCTTGGTTGGGGAACCCACTGAAGCTTTCTTT
CDR3 protein: CASSLVGEPTEAFF

clone size: .
D gene: .
V gene: TRBV5-6
J gene: TRBJ2-4
CDR3 DNA: TGTGCCAGCAGCTTGGGGCAGCCAAACATTCAGTACTTC
CDR3 protein: CASSLGQPNIQYF

clone size: once
D gene: TRBD2
V gene: TRBV5-1
J gene: TRBJ2-7
CDR3 DNA: TGCGCCAGCAGCCCCACTAGCGGGAGTGACGAGCAGTACTTC
CDR3 protein: CASSPTSGSDEQYF

clone size: few
D gene: .
V gene: TRBV27
J gene: TRBJ2-3
CDR3 DNA: TGTGCCAGCAGTTCCCGGGACCACACAGATACGCAGTATTTT
CDR3 protein: CASSSRDHTDTQYF

clone size: .
D gene: TRBD1
V gene: TRBV28
J gene: TRBJ1-4
CDR3 DNA: TGTGCCAGCAGTTTACAGGGGGCGTCCGGAGAAAAACTGTTTTTT
CDR3 protein: CASSLQGASGEKLFF

clone size: .
D gene: TRBD2
V gene: TRBV7-2
J gene: TRBJ2-7
CDR3 DNA: TGTGCCAGCCGGACGGGAGGAACCTACGAGCAGTACTTC
CDR3 protein: CASRTGGTYEQYF